A selection of T cell receptor beta chains follows, all from one sample in a study of T cells in Graves' hyperthyroidism and ophthalmopathy. TCRdb reprocessed the multiplex PCR reads with MiXCR, giving one entry per CDR3 protein. The sample gives around 350,000 distinct CDR3 sequences, about 17% of which show up once; approximately 30% is in the top ten. Sample: blood. These receptors all come from a woman in her 30s with Graves' hyperthyroidism that later progressed to Graves' ophthalmopathy. Each CDR3 is given with its conserved first and last residue. Fields, in order: J gene, D gene, V gene, clone size, CDR3 protein, CDR3 DNA. A D gene is named only where the DNA matches it firmly. Clone size, where shown, is once, few, many, or a class for clones that have expanded.

J gene: TRBJ2-1; D gene: TRBD2; V gene: TRBV30; clone size: few; CDR3 protein: CAWSTPRGLAGDGEQFF; CDR3 DNA: TGTGCCTGGAGTACACCCCGGGGACTAGCGGGGGATGGAGAGCAGTTCTTC
J gene: TRBJ1-5; D gene: .; V gene: TRBV28; clone size: many; CDR3 protein: CASSHRYGTQNSNQPQHF; CDR3 DNA: TGTGCCAGCAGCCACCGTTACGGGACCCAGAATAGCAATCAGCCCCAGCATTTT
J gene: TRBJ2-2; D gene: .; V gene: TRBV19; clone size: many; CDR3 protein: CASSTGSNTGELFF; CDR3 DNA: TGTGCCAGTAGTACAGGGAGCAACACCGGGGAGCTGTTTTTT
J gene: TRBJ2-7; D gene: TRBD1; V gene: TRBV5-1; clone size: few; CDR3 protein: CASTLELGQVDEQYF; CDR3 DNA: TGCGCCAGCACCCTGGAGTTGGGACAGGTCGACGAGCAGTACTTC
J gene: TRBJ1-2; D gene: .; V gene: TRBV28; clone size: .; CDR3 protein: CASSFSSGPRIGYTF; CDR3 DNA: TGTGCCAGCAGTTTTAGTTCAGGCCCCCGGATCGGCTACACCTTC
J gene: TRBJ2-1; D gene: TRBD2; V gene: TRBV12-3/TRBV12-4; clone size: .; CDR3 protein: CASSPRSSGGNNEQFF; CDR3 DNA: TGTGCCAGCAGCCCCCGTAGTAGCGGGGGCAACAATGAGCAGTTCTTC
J gene: TRBJ1-5; D gene: TRBD1; V gene: TRBV27; clone size: many; CDR3 protein: CASSDGTELLPQHF; CDR3 DNA: TGTGCCAGCAGTGACGGGACAGAGCTCTTGCCCCAGCATTTT
J gene: TRBJ2-7; D gene: .; V gene: TRBV27; clone size: many; CDR3 protein: CASRAPGQEQYF; CDR3 DNA: TGTGCCAGCAGGGCCCCGGGACAAGAGCAGTACTTC
J gene: TRBJ1-1; D gene: .; V gene: TRBV19; clone size: many; CDR3 protein: CASSELFRAEAFF; CDR3 DNA: TGTGCCAGTAGCGAACTCTTCAGGGCGGAAGCTTTCTTT
J gene: TRBJ2-1; D gene: .; V gene: TRBV2; clone size: many; CDR3 protein: CASEPTTGSDEQFF; CDR3 DNA: TGTGCCAGCGAACCAACTACAGGGTCCGATGAGCAGTTCTTC
J gene: TRBJ1-3; D gene: .; V gene: TRBV20-1; clone size: .; CDR3 protein: CSAPLRRTTHSGNTIYF; CDR3 DNA: TGCAGTGCCCCGTTGAGGAGAACAACTCACTCTGGAAACACCATATATTTT
J gene: TRBJ1-2; D gene: TRBD1; V gene: TRBV12-3/TRBV12-4; clone size: many; CDR3 protein: CASSRRGAGQGIYGYTF; CDR3 DNA: TGTGCCAGCAGTCGAAGGGGGGCGGGACAGGGAATCTATGGCTACACCTTC
J gene: TRBJ2-7; D gene: TRBD1; V gene: TRBV12-3/TRBV12-4; clone size: many; CDR3 protein: CASRYDRDRGHKEQYF; CDR3 DNA: TGTGCCAGCAGATACGACCGGGACAGGGGGCACAAGGAGCAGTACTTC
J gene: TRBJ2-2; D gene: .; V gene: TRBV5-1; clone size: many; CDR3 protein: CASSLEGALGELFF; CDR3 DNA: TGCGCCAGCAGCTTGGAAGGGGCCCTCGGGGAGCTGTTTTTT
J gene: TRBJ2-7; D gene: .; V gene: TRBV9; clone size: few; CDR3 protein: CASSVAHSYEQYF; CDR3 DNA: TGTGCCAGCAGCGTAGCCCACTCCTACGAGCAGTACTTC
J gene: TRBJ2-2; D gene: .; V gene: TRBV7-2; clone size: many; CDR3 protein: CASSSWVAGELFF; CDR3 DNA: TGTGCCAGCAGCTCATGGGTAGCCGGGGAGCTGTTTTTT
J gene: TRBJ2-5; D gene: .; V gene: TRBV7-9; clone size: many; CDR3 protein: CASSLAPETQYF; CDR3 DNA: TGTGCCAGCAGCTTAGCCCCAGAGACCCAGTACTTC
J gene: TRBJ1-2; D gene: TRBD1; V gene: TRBV24-1; clone size: .; CDR3 protein: CATSRGQGNYGYTF; CDR3 DNA: TGTGCCACCAGCAGGGGACAGGGGAACTATGGCTACACCTTC
J gene: TRBJ2-7; D gene: TRBD1; V gene: TRBV7-8; clone size: many; CDR3 protein: CASSYLRDRRWNEQYF; CDR3 DNA: TGTGCCAGCAGCTATCTAAGGGACAGGCGGTGGAACGAGCAGTACTTC
J gene: TRBJ2-3; D gene: .; V gene: TRBV24-1; clone size: many; CDR3 protein: CATSDYPGGSTDTQYF; CDR3 DNA: TGTGCCACCAGTGATTACCCTGGGGGGAGCACAGATACGCAGTATTTT
J gene: TRBJ1-6; D gene: .; V gene: TRBV12-3/TRBV12-4; clone size: many; CDR3 protein: CASSPRQNSPLHF; CDR3 DNA: TGTGCCAGCAGTCCGAGACAGAATTCACCCCTCCACTTT
J gene: TRBJ1-1; D gene: .; V gene: TRBV19; clone size: many; CDR3 protein: CASSREVRYTEAFF; CDR3 DNA: TGTGCCAGTAGTAGGGAAGTTCGGTACACTGAAGCTTTCTTT
J gene: TRBJ1-6; D gene: TRBD1; V gene: TRBV2; clone size: .; CDR3 protein: CASRPGTAVNSPLHF; CDR3 DNA: TGTGCCAGCAGACCCGGGACAGCGGTTAATTCACCCCTCCACTTT
J gene: TRBJ2-5; D gene: .; V gene: TRBV7-2; clone size: many; CDR3 protein: CASSRDSIETQYF; CDR3 DNA: TGTGCCAGCAGCCGAGATAGCATAGAGACCCAGTACTTC
J gene: TRBJ2-5; D gene: .; V gene: TRBV9; clone size: .; CDR3 protein: CASSVRFGGTPLHF; CDR3 DNA: TGTGCCAGCAGCGTCCGTTTCGGAGGAACTCCCTTACACTTC
J gene: TRBJ1-6; D gene: .; V gene: TRBV3-1; clone size: .; CDR3 protein: CASSEDDSINLPLHF; CDR3 DNA: TGTGCCAGCAGCGAAGACGACAGTATTAATTTACCCCTCCACTTT
J gene: TRBJ2-5; D gene: .; V gene: TRBV6-1; clone size: many; CDR3 protein: CASRKTTTGIGTQYF; CDR3 DNA: TGTGCCAGCAGGAAGACTACAACAGGAATTGGGACCCAGTACTTC
J gene: TRBJ2-5; D gene: .; V gene: TRBV7-2; clone size: many; CDR3 protein: CASSAGVEETQYF; CDR3 DNA: TGTGCCAGCAGCGCAGGGGTCGAAGAGACCCAGTACTTC
J gene: TRBJ1-1; D gene: TRBD1; V gene: TRBV7-8; clone size: .; CDR3 protein: CASSFGGGGSPEAFF; CDR3 DNA: TGTGCCAGCAGCTTCGGCGGAGGGGGCTCCCCTGAAGCTTTCTTT